The T cell receptor (beta chain) under discussion was sequenced for a study of control samples from healthy donors and cancer patients. Only in-frame clones appear in the TCRdb table, and some are missing; sequencing was by immunoSEQ multiplex PCR. The sample includes 150,000 to 200,000 clones, approximately 86% of them seen just once. This clone was detected only a few times. Losses at the gene ends were 0 bases for V and 3 bases for J; bases not matched to a gene: 8. The length of the CDR3 is 16 residues. Per germline, CDR1 SGHAT and CDR2 FQNNGV. The sequence came from a man younger than 30 in good health. The chain joins TRBV11-2 to TRBJ2-7, with 7 bases identical to TRBD1. Sequenced input: blood. For the CDR3, the DNA is TGTGCCAGCAGCTTAGATTCCGGACAGGCGAACTACGAGCAGTACTTC. Its translation is CASSLDSGQANYEQYF.